The 11 T cell receptor beta chains below were found in one sample sequenced in a study of CD8+ T cells in alopecia areata. Stated treatment: oral pan-JAK inhibitor, 5-10 mg twice daily. Sequencing relied on a cDNA template that was reverse transcribed from extracted RNA. Data came from immunoSEQ multiplex PCR; TCRdb stores just in-frame clones and leaves some out. Found here are about 110,000 clones, roughly three fifths of them singletons; the top ten hold 12%. The source was CD8+ T cells sorted from blood, collected at week 24, from a patient treated with tofacitinib. Source of these receptors: a human donor with alopecia areata.

This rearrangement joins TRBV30 to TRBJ2-7; possibly TRBD1 for D (5 bases). Germline CDR1 reads GTSNPN; CDR2 reads SVGIG (reference sequence). V lost 2 bases and J lost 6, with 11 bases in between. This CDR3 has 12 amino acids. CDR3 in amino acids: CAWSYRGSEQYF. In DNA form, the CDR3 reads TGTGCCTGGAGTTATAGGGGCAGCGAGCAGTACTTC.

The chain has TRBV15 and TRBJ1-2, with D perhaps TRBD1 (6 bases). Germline CDR1 reads LNHNV; CDR2 reads YYDKDF (reference sequence). Trimming left V 3 bases short and J 9 bases short, with 14 bases between. CDR3 length: 13 amino acids. CDR3 DNA: TGTGCCACCAGCAGGGACAGCCCGGGGAGCTACACCTTC. It yields the protein CATSRDSPGSYTF.

V gene TRBV7-8 combines with J gene TRBJ1-5; D unresolved. The CDR3 is 15 residues long. Germline CDR1 and CDR2: SGHVS and FQNEAQ. V lost 1 base and J 4 bases, leaving 11 bases between the germline ends. The CDR3 nucleotides read TGTGCCAGCAGCTTAGTAAGGGAACGAAATCAGCCCCAGCATTTT. It specifies CASSLVRERNQPQHF.

Concerning this clone itself: Other nucleotide sequences in the sample specify the same CDR3. This chain links TRBV6-1 with TRBJ2-2; TRBD1 agrees at 9 bases. CDR3 length: 14 amino acids. Germline CDR1 and CDR2: MNHNS and SASEGT. Losses at the gene ends were 6 bases for V and 1 base for J; bases not matched to a gene: 0. CDR3 bases: TGTGCCAGCAGGGACAGGGGGAACACCGGGGAGCTGTTTTTT. It encodes CASRDRGNTGELFF.

Here the CDR3 DNA reads TGCAGCGTTGTGAGGGAAGAGACCCAGTACTTC. The encoded protein is CSVVREETQYF. The chain carries TRBV29-1 and TRBJ2-5; D perhaps matches TRBD2 (5 bases). V gave up 4 bases and J gave up 3 bases, with 6 bases separating them. The CDR3 length is 11 residues. Per the germline V gene, CDR1 is SQVTM and CDR2 is ANQGSEA.

This clone was seen more than once but under ten times. This chain connects TRBV15 to TRBJ2-5, with D perhaps matching TRBD1 (5 bases). CDR3 size: 16 residues. V dropped 0 bases and J dropped 4 bases, with 15 bases sitting between them. CDR1 is LNHNV, CDR2 YYDKDF, per germline (reference sequence). Written as DNA, the CDR3 is TGTGCCACCAGCAGAGATCAAGACAGTCAAGCAGAGACCCAGTACTTC. It is translated as CATSRDQDSQAETQYF.

The chain combines TRBV6-5 with TRBJ2-3, with D perhaps TRBD1 (5 bases). There are 16 residues in the CDR3. V lost 0 bases, J lost 2 bases, and 12 bases lay in between. Germline V gene lookup returns CDR1 MNHEY and CDR2 SVGAGI. CDR3 in DNA: TGTGCCAGCAGTTACTCGGAGACAGAACCCACAGATACGCAGTATTTT. Amino acids: CASSYSETEPTDTQYF.

The rearrangement uses TRBV25-1 and TRBJ2-1, with 10 bases identical to TRBD2. With V trimmed by 7 bases and J by 5 bases, 5 bases remained unmatched. The length of the CDR3 is 14 residues. The germline CDR1 and CDR2 sequences are MGHDK and SYGVNS. DNA of the CDR3: TGTGCCAGCACTCTAGCGGGGGATAACAATGAGCAGTTCTTC. Its protein is CASTLAGDNNEQFF.

This chain joins TRBV5-6 and TRBJ1-2; D not resolved. This CDR3 has 15 amino acids. Germline-derived CDR1 and CDR2 are SGHDT and YYEEEE. V lost 1 base and J 2 bases, leaving 12 bases between the germline ends. CDR3 sequence: CASSLSFLDNYGYTF. The CDR3 DNA sequence: TGTGCCAGCAGCTTGAGTTTCCTCGACAACTATGGCTACACCTTC.

The chain combines TRBV7-3 with TRBJ2-1, with 12 bases identical to TRBD1. CDR3 length: 16 residues. Germline-derived CDR1 and CDR2 are SGHTA and FQGTGA. V shed 1 base and J 5 bases; nucleotides not matched to a gene: 3. The CDR3, as DNA: TGTGCCAGCAGCTTAATGGGACAGGGGGCTGACAATGAGCAGTTCTTC. This gives the protein CASSLMGQGADNEQFF.

The chain recombines TRBV5-6 with TRBJ2-1, with D possibly being TRBD1 or TRBD2 (5 bases each). CDR1 SGHDT and CDR2 YYEEEE come from the germline V gene. V was shortened by 0 bases and J by 2 bases, with 18 bases between the two germline ends. CDR3 length: 18 amino acids. The DNA for the CDR3 is TGTGCCAGCAGCTTGGCGATGGGACGGCCGAAAACCTACAATGAGCAGTTCTTC. The encoded protein is CASSLAMGRPKTYNEQFF. Full variable domain (missing parts from reference TRBV5-6 and TRBJ2-1): DAGVTQSPTHLIKTRGQQVTLRCSPKSGHDTVSWYQQALGQGPQFIFQYYEEEERQRGNFPDRFSGHQFPNYSSELNVNALLLGDSALYLCASSLAMGRPKTYNEQFFGPGTRLTVL.